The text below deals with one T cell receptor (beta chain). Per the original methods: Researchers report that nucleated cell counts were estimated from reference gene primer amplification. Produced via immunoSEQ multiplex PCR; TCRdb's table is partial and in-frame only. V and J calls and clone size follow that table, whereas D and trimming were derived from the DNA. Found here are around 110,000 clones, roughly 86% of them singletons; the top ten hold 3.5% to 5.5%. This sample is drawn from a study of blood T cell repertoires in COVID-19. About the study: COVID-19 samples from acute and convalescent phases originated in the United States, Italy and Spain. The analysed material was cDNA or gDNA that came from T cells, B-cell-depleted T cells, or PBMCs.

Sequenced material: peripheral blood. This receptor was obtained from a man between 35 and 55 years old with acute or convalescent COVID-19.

CDR3 sequence reads: CAISEDRVGYEQYF. Written as DNA, the CDR3 is TGTGCCATCAGTGAAGACAGGGTAGGGTACGAGCAGTACTTC. This rearrangement joins TRBV10-3 to TRBJ2-7; 7 bases are shared with TRBD1. V was clipped by 3 bases and J by 4 bases; unmatched bases: 6. CDR3 length equals 14 residues. CDR1 and CDR2 from the germline V gene are ENHRY and SYGVKD.